The 22 T cell receptor beta chains reported below all come from one sample, sequenced in a study of shared clonotypes between healthy human individuals (dated by TCRdb to 2018 to 2021). Libraries came from the immunoSEQ multiplex PCR assay. In its TCRdb copy, this immuneACCESS table keeps in-frame sequences only and misses some clones. Where compared with another copy, unresolved V genes explain less than half of these, and the others have no known cause. This sample holds approximately 340,000 clones; more than 60% were observed only once. Of the sample, around 9.3% falls within the top ten clones. The sample consisted of memory CD4+ T cells sorted from blood. Per the publication, the cell subset or site label means: CD45RA-negative fraction. These receptors originate from a man younger than 45 in good health.

The CDR3 loop is CASCSLVGETQYF. The CDR3 DNA follows: TGTGCCAGCTGTAGTCTAGTCGGTGAGACCCAGTACTTC. V usage is TRBV2 and J usage is TRBJ2-5, with no clear D. The V end lost 8 bases, the J end lost 5 bases, and 15 bases lay between the germline ends. Germline-derived CDR1 and CDR2 are SNHLY and FYNNEI. The CDR3 has 13 amino acids.

V is TRBV9 and J is TRBJ2-7; 10 bases line up with TRBD2. CDR1 is SGDLS and CDR2 is YYNGEE in the germline V gene. The CDR3 has 14 residues. Germline trimming cut 0 bases from V and 6 bases from J; bases unmatched to any gene: 3. The DNA of the CDR3 is TGTGCCAGCAGCGTAGGGACTAGCGGAAGCGAGCAGTACTTC. This codes for CASSVGTSGSEQYF.

This clone occurred a few times. The rearrangement links TRBV5-1 to TRBJ2-7; D might be TRBD1 or TRBD2, each matching 5 bases. This CDR3 has 16 residues. V lost 3 bases, J lost 2 bases, and 18 bases lay in between. Germline V lookup: CDR1 SGHRS, CDR2 YFSETQ. The CDR3 loop reads CASSYTGTTTPYEQYF. DNA for the CDR3: TGCGCCAGCAGCTACACCGGGACCACAACACCCTACGAGCAGTACTTC.

The chain carries TRBV5-1 and TRBJ2-3, with no clear D. The CDR3 covers 14 residues. CDR1 is SGHRS and CDR2 is YFSETQ in the germline V gene. Trimming took off 2 bases at V and 5 bases at J, with 12 bases between the two ends. Written as DNA, the CDR3 is TGCGCCAGCAGCTTAGGACCGTCGCAAGATACGCAGTATTTT. Protein product: CASSLGPSQDTQYF.

The chain has TRBV28 and TRBJ1-3; 7 positions match TRBD1. The CDR3 is made up of 16 amino acids. Looked up from germline, CDR1 is MDHEN and CDR2 is SYDVKM. After removal of 4 bases from V and 1 base from J, the junction contained 7 bases not matched to a gene. The CDR3 loop reads CASSWLGTASGNTIYF. The CDR3 DNA follows: TGTGCCAGCAGTTGGTTAGGGACAGCATCTGGAAACACCATATATTTT.

This clone was detected many times. The chain employs TRBV12-5 and TRBJ1-1, with a tentative D call TRBD1 (6 bases). The CDR3 is 17 amino acids. Germline-derived CDR1 and CDR2 are LGHNT and FRNRAP. Deletions cut 1 base from V and 3 bases from J, with 18 bases between. CDR3 sequence: CASGLGRQRGVDTEAFF. Written as DNA, the CDR3 is TGTGCTAGTGGTTTGGGACGTCAAAGGGGGGTCGACACTGAAGCTTTCTTT.

A remark on this clone: At one end, the junction sequence differs from germline, possibly due to a read error. The V call is TRBV2, the J call TRBJ1-1; 7 bases fit TRBD1. Germline values: CDR1 SNHLY, CDR2 FYNNEI. The CDR3 runs to 14 residues. The CDR3 sequence is CASREGGSNTEAFF. The CDR3 DNA reads TGTGCCAGCAGGGAAGGGGGCTCAAACACTGAAGCTTTCTTT.

This clone occurred once. The chain carries TRBV18 and TRBJ2-1; D unclear. Trimming left V 6 bases short and J 7 bases short, with 16 bases between. This CDR3 is built from 14 residues. Germline V gene lookup returns CDR1 KGHSH and CDR2 LQKENI. The CDR3: CASSPTPINNEQFF. CDR3 nucleotides: TGTGCCAGCTCCCCAACGCCTATCAATAATGAGCAGTTCTTC.

This sequence joins TRBV12-5 and TRBJ2-3, with D perhaps being TRBD1 or TRBD2 (6 bases each). CDR3 length equals 15 residues. V was shortened by 7 bases and J by 9 bases, with 23 bases between the two germline ends. Germline V gene data show CDR1 as LGHNT and CDR2 as FRNRAP. The CDR3 sequence is CASALEGGRGKTQYF. In DNA, the CDR3 is TGTGCTAGTGCCCTTGAGGGGGGTAGAGGTAAAACGCAGTATTTT.

The rearrangement links TRBV5-4 to TRBJ2-3; TRBD2 matches 10 bases. The J segment lost 4 bases and the V segment lost 0 bases, leaving 11 bases of the junction unmatched. CDR3 length: 18 residues. Germline loops: CDR1 SGHNT, CDR2 YYREEE (reference sequence). The DNA for the CDR3 is TGTGCCAGCAGCTTGGACGTATCCCTAGCGGGAGTTTCAGATACGCAGTATTTT. This gives the protein CASSLDVSLAGVSDTQYF. Full variable domain (missing parts from reference TRBV5-4 and TRBJ2-3): ETGVTQSPTHLIKTRGQQVTLRCSSQSGHNTVSWYQQALGQGPQFIFQYYREEENGRGNFPPRFSGLQFPNYSSELNVNALELDDSALYLCASSLDVSLAGVSDTQYFGPGTRLTVL.

This clone came up many times. The chain carries TRBV28 and TRBJ2-4, with D possibly TRBD1 on 6 matching bases. This CDR3 region has 13 residues. In germline, CDR1 is MDHEN, CDR2 SYDVKM. V gave up 2 bases and J gave up 6 bases, with 8 bases separating them. For the CDR3, the DNA is TGTGCCAGCAGTTTACCAGGGGTAAACATTCAGTACTTC. Protein: CASSLPGVNIQYF.

The table lists this clone with a few counts. This sample also contains other DNA sequences that code for the same CDR3. V and J are TRBV28 and TRBJ1-2; D gene unclear. The germline gives CDR1 MDHEN, CDR2 SYDVKM. The CDR3 spans 14 residues. The germline V and J ends were trimmed by 3 bases and 2 bases, with 10 bases remaining between them. DNA of the CDR3: TGTGCCAGCAGTTTCTCCCCAGAGAACTATGGCTACACCTTC. It translates to CASSFSPENYGYTF.

The chain is built from TRBV27 and TRBJ2-5, with 10 bases aligning to TRBD2. V lost 9 bases, J lost 5 bases, and 12 bases stayed unmatched. This CDR3 is 15 amino acids long. CDR1 and CDR2 from the germline V gene are MNHEY and SMNVEV (reference sequence). CDR3 sequence: CASGTPSGRRETQYF. The CDR3 coding sequence is TGTGCCAGTGGGACGCCTAGCGGGAGAAGGGAGACCCAGTACTTC.

The V call is TRBV25-1, the J call TRBJ2-7; the D gene is possibly TRBD2 (6 bases). The CDR3 runs to 13 residues. V lost 8 bases to trimming and J lost 2 bases, with 13 bases between them. Per germline, CDR1 MGHDK and CDR2 SYGVNS. The CDR3 protein is CASSRDFTYEQYF. The CDR3 DNA reads TGTGCCAGCTCCCGGGACTTCACCTACGAGCAGTACTTC.

This sequence joins TRBV28 and TRBJ2-7; possibly TRBD2 for D (5 bases). CDR3 length equals 11 residues. Trimming took off 9 bases at V and 4 bases at J, with 10 bases between the two ends. Germline loops: CDR1 MDHEN, CDR2 SYDVKM. The CDR3 bases are TGTGCCAGTGGAGACTATTACGAGCAGTACTTC. It specifies CASGDYYEQYF.

This clone was recorded once. A read error may be the cause here, since a much bigger clone is one base away. The same CDR3 can be traced to other DNA sequences in this sample. The chain carries TRBV10-3 and TRBJ1-1; D possibly corresponds to TRBD1 (6 bases). The CDR3 totals 15 residues. The germline V gene encodes CDR1 ENHRY and CDR2 SYGVKD. CDR3 in amino acids: CAIRGGLEANTEAFF. The CDR3 DNA is TGTGCCATCCGGGGGGGCCTCGAAGCCAACACTGAGGCTTTCTTT.

Notes on this clone: Other nucleotide sequences from this sample produce the same CDR3. The chain employs TRBV5-1 and TRBJ2-5; a possible D gene is TRBD1 (6 bases). CDR3 length equals 14 residues. Germline CDR1 reads SGHRS; CDR2 reads YFSETQ. V was trimmed by 1 base and J by 4 bases, leaving 11 bases between them. CDR3 sequence (DNA): TGCGCCAGCAGCTTGTGGGGGCCGGGAGAGACCCAGTACTTC. Its protein product is CASSLWGPGETQYF.

This sequence joins TRBV27 and TRBJ2-7; D unclear. V was pared by 7 bases and J by 2 bases, with 12 bases between. Germline lookup yields CDR1 MNHEY and CDR2 SMNVEV (reference sequence). CDR3 length: 13 residues. The CDR3 region is CASTKDGAYEQYF. In DNA form, the CDR3 reads TGTGCCAGCACCAAGGACGGCGCCTACGAGCAGTACTTC.

The V and J genes are TRBV28 and TRBJ2-7; D remains ambiguous. Trimming removed 4 bases at V and 3 bases at J, with 4 bases between. This CDR3 spans 11 amino acids. CDR1 and CDR2 (germline): MDHEN, SYDVKM. DNA for the CDR3: TGTGCCAGCAGTTCAGTCTACGAGCAGTACTTC. Translating gives CASSSVYEQYF.

Only one count was recorded for this clone. The chain links TRBV28 to TRBJ2-7; the D is unclear. Deletions cut 1 base from V and 3 bases from J, with 16 bases between. CDR1 MDHEN and CDR2 SYDVKM come from the germline V gene. CDR3 length: 16 amino acids. The CDR3 region has the DNA TGTGCCAGCAGTTTATCCTTTTCGTCGGCCATCTACGAGCAGTACTTC. Protein: CASSLSFSSAIYEQYF.

V gene TRBV28 combines with J gene TRBJ1-2; 8 bases agree with TRBD1. Trimming removed 8 bases from V and 10 bases from J; junction bases left unmatched: 12. The CDR3 runs 13 residues. CDR1 and CDR2 (germline): MDHEN, SYDVKM. The CDR3 region is CASATPRTGLYTF. CDR3 DNA: TGTGCCAGCGCCACCCCCAGGACAGGGCTCTACACCTTC.

The chain carries TRBV27 and TRBJ2-3, with 10 nucleotides matching TRBD2. CDR1 and CDR2 from the germline V gene are MNHEY and SMNVEV (reference sequence). V dropped 4 bases and J dropped 5; count of bases not matched to a gene: 3. The CDR3 spans 14 residues. CDR3 in amino acids: CASSYLAGGDTQYF. CDR3 DNA: TGTGCCAGCAGTTATTTAGCGGGGGGAGATACGCAGTATTTT.